This T cell receptor (beta chain) derives from a study of naive and memory T cell subsets. Study outcomes and limitations: Diversity fell and Gini index rose from naive through CM, EM, EMRA. Especially in CD8 cells, naive repertoires contained a few larger clonotypes, possibly CD45RA-re-expressing memory cells.

V dropped 2 bases and J dropped 0; count of bases not matched to a gene: 2. Germline lookup yields CDR1 SNHLY and CDR2 FYNNEI. This CDR3 region has 16 residues. About this clonotype itself: The antigen remains unidentified.

Two oligonucleotides, mixed equimolar, formed the beta constant-region primer covering TRBC1 and TRBC2. Four rounds of PCR amplified the ligated cDNA using nested alpha and beta constant-region primers plus SP2. TCRdb processed the UMI-ligation and nested PCR reads anew with MiXCR; each CDR3 protein has one entry. The data contain under 150,000 distinct CDR3 sequences, approximately 21% of them singletons. The sequenced sample consisted of naive CD8+ T cells from blood. This chain uses TRBV2 with TRBJ2-4; 9 positions match TRBD1. The sequence was collected from a human donor in good health. The CDR3 DNA follows: TGTGCCAGCAGTGAAAGACAGGGGGTAGCCAAAAACATTCAGTACTTC. This codes for CASSERQGVAKNIQYF.